The 15 T cell receptor beta chains given below trace back to one sample, sequenced in a study of low-dose radiotherapy and immunotherapy resistance in tumors. Time point denoted: after trial treatment. This sample's treatment: LDRT plus nivolumab, ipilimumab, low-dose cyclophosphamide and aspirin (RACIN trial). Alpha and beta chains were covered, as first-strand cDNA relied on TRAV- and TRBV-specific primers. TCR amplification used roughly 21 PCR cycles, a constant-region primer and a V-primer adapter. TCRdb re-called the reads through MiXCR, storing one row per CDR3 protein. Among more than 70,000 distinct CDR3 sequences listed, 20% were seen once. Source: PBMCs, taken after low-dose radiotherapy plus immunotherapy. The receptors here all came from a female donor with ovarian cancer.

This clonotype was observed many times. The genes are TRBV20-1 and TRBJ1-1; D gene unclear. Germline assignment: CDR1 DFQATT and CDR2 SNEGSKA (reference sequence). CDR3 length equals 15 residues. V dropped 3 bases and J dropped 1 base, with 15 bases sitting between them. The CDR3 loop reads CSASPPGSRNTEAFF. Here the CDR3 DNA reads TGCAGTGCTAGCCCCCCGGGGTCTCGGAACACTGAAGCTTTCTTT.

This clonotype was counted many times. The chain couples TRBV6-2 or TRBV6-3 to TRBJ2-1, with TRBD2 matching over 14 bases. V shed 2 bases, J shed 3 bases, and the junction held 9 bases outside the gene matches. The CDR3 has 19 residues. Germline loops: CDR1 MNHEY, CDR2 SVGEGT. The chain's CDR3 is CASSYGGLAGVGFYNEQFF. The DNA of the CDR3 is TGTGCCAGCAGTTACGGGGGACTAGCGGGAGTGGGTTTCTACAATGAGCAGTTCTTC.

The V and J genes are TRBV2 and TRBJ2-5; D is unclear. Trimming shortened V by 4 bases and J by 6 bases, and 12 bases separated the two germline ends. There are 13 residues in the CDR3. Germline V gives CDR1 SNHLY, CDR2 FYNNEI. CDR3 nucleotides: TGTGCCAGCAGTGGGGCCAGCAAGAAGACCCAGTACTTC. Translated: CASSGASKKTQYF.

V usage is TRBV6-6 and J usage is TRBJ2-1; D assignment may be TRBD1 or TRBD2 (5 bases each). Germline V lookup: CDR1 MNHNY, CDR2 SVGAGI (reference sequence). This CDR3 region has 14 residues. The germline V and J ends were trimmed by 5 bases and 6 bases, with 14 bases remaining between them. The CDR3 spells CASSVGTRINEQFF. Here the CDR3 DNA reads TGTGCCAGCAGTGTTGGGACGAGGATCAATGAGCAGTTCTTC.

This clonotype was observed at least ten times. This chain links TRBV10-2 with TRBJ2-5; D not resolved. CDR1 is WSHSY and CDR2 is SAAADI in the germline V gene. V was shortened by 4 bases and J by 1 base, with 4 bases between the two germline ends. The CDR3 contains 12 residues. The CDR3 protein is CASSGVQETQYF. CDR3 DNA sequence: TGCGCCAGCAGTGGGGTCCAAGAGACCCAGTACTTC.

This clonotype was picked up a small number of times. CDR3 loop: CASSSGLAGGNYNEQFF. Written as DNA, the CDR3 is TGTGCCAGCAGCTCGGGACTAGCGGGAGGTAACTACAATGAGCAGTTCTTC. This chain uses TRBV5-4 with TRBJ2-1; 15 bases agree with TRBD2. V dropped 3 bases and J dropped 3; count of bases not matched to a gene: 4. The length of the CDR3 is 17 residues. Germline CDR1 is SGHNT and CDR2 is YYREEE (reference sequence).

This clonotype was seen repeatedly, ten times or more. The chain carries TRBV6-6 and TRBJ2-7; 9 bases agree with TRBD1. With 2 bases clipped from V and 6 bases from J, the junction kept 5 bases outside the gene matches. The germline CDR1 and CDR2 sequences are MNHNY and SVGAGI (reference sequence). The CDR3 sequence is 14 residues long. As DNA, the CDR3 is TGTGCCAGCAGTTACGCGGACAGGGGTAGCGAGCAGTACTTC. Its translation is CASSYADRGSEQYF.

The rearrangement uses TRBV24-1 and TRBJ1-5; D uncertain. Trimming took 0 bases from V and 6 from J, leaving 5 bases between them. Germline lookup yields CDR1 KGHDR and CDR2 SFDVKD. This CDR3 has 13 amino acids. Here the CDR3 reads CATSDLQGQPQHF. DNA for the CDR3: TGTGCCACCAGTGATTTGCAAGGTCAGCCCCAGCATTTT.

This clonotype was observed at least ten times. The V call is TRBV7-9, the J call TRBJ2-5; 11 bases agree with TRBD2. CDR3 size: 15 residues. Germline V lookup: CDR1 SEHNR, CDR2 FQNEAQ (reference sequence). V was clipped by 4 bases and J by 5 bases; unmatched bases: 6. CDR3 residues: CASSYSGGAQETQYF. The DNA of the CDR3 is TGTGCCAGCAGCTATAGCGGGGGGGCCCAGGAGACCCAGTACTTC. The full variable domain, in which reference TRBV7-9 and TRBJ2-5 provide the parts outside the CDR3, is DTGVSQNPRHKITKRGQNVTFRCDPISEHNRLYWYRQTLGQGPEFLTYFQNEAQLEKSRLLSDRFSAERPKGSFSTLEIQRTEQGDSAMYLCASSYSGGAQETQYFGPGTRLLVL.

The sample holds many counts of this clonotype. V usage is TRBV6-2 or TRBV6-3 and J usage is TRBJ1-1; 10 bases line up with TRBD1. V was pared by 2 bases and J by 6 bases, with 6 bases of the junction left unmatched. Germline values: CDR1 MNHEY, CDR2 SVGEGT. CDR3 length equals 15 residues. This CDR3 is CASSYTGQGISEAFF. The CDR3 coding sequence is TGTGCCAGCAGTTACACGGGACAGGGGATTTCTGAAGCTTTCTTT.

This clonotype was found many times. V gene TRBV5-1 combines with J gene TRBJ2-1, with a weak D call TRBD2 (6 bases). Trimming took off 6 bases at V and 8 bases at J, with 18 bases between the two ends. Per germline, CDR1 SGHRS and CDR2 YFSETQ. The CDR3 loop spans 14 amino acids. The CDR3 here is CASTGTPRGDEQFF. The CDR3 DNA reads TGCGCCAGCACCGGGACTCCCCGCGGGGATGAGCAGTTCTTC.

This clonotype qualifies as medium-sized. The junction shows a germline mismatch at one end, possibly a read error. The chain couples TRBV5-1 to TRBJ1-1; D not resolved. Germline values: CDR1 SGHRS, CDR2 YFSETQ. The CDR3 runs 14 residues. For the CDR3, the DNA is TGTGCCAGCAGCTTGGACGGATTGAACACTGAAGCTTTCTTT. Translating gives CASSLDGLNTEAFF.

This clonotype was seen many times. The genes are TRBV10-1 and TRBJ2-7; 7 nucleotides match TRBD1. V was clipped by 1 base and J by 4 bases; unmatched bases: 4. This CDR3 has 14 amino acids. The germline V gene encodes CDR1 WNHNN and CDR2 SYGVQD (reference sequence). CDR3 coding DNA: TGCGCCAGCAGTGAGTTACAGGGGCCGTACGAGCAGTACTTC. Translated: CASSELQGPYEQYF.

This clonotype was recorded at least ten times. V and J are TRBV4-2 and TRBJ2-1, with D possibly TRBD2 on 6 matching bases. V dropped 1 base and J dropped 5 bases, with 12 bases sitting between them. Per the germline V gene, CDR1 is LGHNA and CDR2 is YNFKEQ. The CDR3 extends over 15 amino acids. The CDR3 loop is CASSQVTSSDNEQFF. The CDR3 DNA reads as TGTGCCAGCAGCCAAGTGACTAGTAGCGACAATGAGCAGTTCTTC.

This clonotype has a count of ten or more. This chain connects TRBV7-2 to TRBJ2-3, with D perhaps TRBD2 (6 bases). Germline CDR1 reads SGHTA; CDR2 reads FQGNSA. V lost 1 base and J lost 5, with 13 bases in between. The CDR3 sequence is 15 residues long. The CDR3 reads CASSLDRRALDTQYF. Written as DNA, the CDR3 is TGTGCCAGCAGCTTAGACAGGAGGGCCTTAGATACGCAGTATTTT.